Presented here are 17 T cell receptor beta chains from one specimen sequenced in a study of blood T cells in healthy people across ages (dated by TCRdb to the mid-2010s). The library was produced with 5' RACE. For sequencing, an Illumina HiSeq 2500 was employed. A second PCR of 7 to 11 cycles was performed with a sample-barcoded 5' primer and a J-beta primer mix. Using fastp trimming at Q25 and MiXCR clonotype assembly, TCRdb reanalyzed the public sequencing data and kept in-frame beta chains. Each CDR3 protein gets just one entry, which takes the most common genes and DNA from the rows behind it. The sample table contains about 1.6 million distinct CDR3 sequences; only one count was recorded for about 31% of them. Of the sample, roughly 10% is held by the ten largest clones. Material: blood. The receptor set was obtained from a woman in her twenties or thirties in good health.

The chain has TRBV4-2 and TRBJ2-7; 9 nucleotides match TRBD1. V was clipped by 3 bases and J by 2 bases; unmatched bases: 8. Germline CDR1 LGHNA, CDR2 YNFKEQ. The CDR3 contains 16 residues. CDR3 sequence: CASSQDWTGAAYEQYF. The CDR3 DNA sequence: TGTGCCAGCAGCCAGGACTGGACAGGGGCGGCCTACGAGCAGTACTTC.

A word on this clonotype: This clone may be a read error of a much larger clone one base away. The J gene is TRBJ2-7, the V gene TRBV27, with TRBD1 identical over 9 bases. The ends lost 6 bases at V and 0 bases at J; junction bases unmatched: 6. Germline V gives CDR1 MNHEY, CDR2 SMNVEV (reference sequence). The CDR3 has 15 residues. CDR3 amino acids: CASSHGTGNSYEQYF. The CDR3 coding sequence is TGTGCCAGCAGCCACGGGACAGGGAACTCCTACGAGCAGTACTTC.

The chain uses TRBV4-1 and TRBJ2-3; perhaps TRBD1 as D (6 bases). The CDR3 runs 14 residues. Trimming removed 4 bases at V and 4 bases at J, with 12 bases between. In germline, CDR1 is MGHRA, CDR2 YSYEKL. The CDR3 is CASSRGHTADTQYF. CDR3 sequence (DNA): TGCGCCAGCAGCCGGGGACATACGGCAGATACGCAGTATTTT.

This clonotype has at least ten counts. V is TRBV4-1 and J is TRBJ2-7; 7 bases are a match to TRBD1. The V gene end was trimmed by 4 bases and the J gene end by 4 bases; junction bases not matched to a gene: 13. The CDR3 is 16 amino acids. CDR1 is MGHRA, CDR2 YSYEKL, per germline. CDR3 sequence: CASSRIVTGPTYEQYF. The CDR3 DNA sequence: TGCGCCAGCAGCCGTATAGTGACAGGGCCTACATACGAGCAGTACTTC.

The rearrangement links TRBV18 to TRBJ2-7; D possibly corresponds to TRBD2 (7 bases). Germline V gene data show CDR1 as KGHSH and CDR2 as LQKENI. The CDR3 is 14 amino acids. The V end was cut by 1 base, the J end by 5 bases, with 12 bases between. CDR3 in DNA: TGTGCCAGCTCACCACGGTGGGGGGGCCACGAGCAGTACTTC. Translation gives CASSPRWGGHEQYF.

This clonotype was seen only a few times. This sequence joins TRBV6-4 and TRBJ2-7; D remains ambiguous. The CDR3 loop spans 13 amino acids. V dropped 8 bases and J dropped 5 bases, with 16 bases sitting between them. CDR1 is MRHNA, CDR2 SNTAGT, per germline. DNA for the CDR3: TGTGCCAGCTCGTCCCTAGAGTCACACGAGCAGTACTTC. It codes for CASSSLESHEQYF.

J is TRBJ2-5 and V is TRBV28; D is undetermined. V dropped 7 bases and J dropped 11 bases, with 17 bases sitting between them. The CDR3 runs to 12 residues. Germline V lookup: CDR1 MDHEN, CDR2 SYDVKM. The CDR3 bases are TGTGCCAGCAATCCGAAGGGAAGAGAGCAGTACTTC. This gives the protein CASNPKGREQYF.

As concerns this clonotype: Being one base from a much bigger clone, this may be a read error. The rearrangement joins TRBV4-1 to TRBJ2-7; 8 bases align to TRBD2. After removal of 4 bases from V and 2 bases from J, the junction contained 7 bases not matched to a gene. Germline V lookup: CDR1 MGHRA, CDR2 YSYEKL. This CDR3 has 15 amino acids. CDR3 in DNA: TGCGCCAGCAGCCCGTGGGGGACTAGTGCCTACGAGCAGTACTTC. It yields the protein CASSPWGTSAYEQYF.

The V gene is TRBV20-1, the J gene TRBJ1-5; 10 bases are shared with TRBD1. Trimming took 6 bases from V and 3 from J; bases not matched to a gene: 5. The CDR3 consists of 14 residues. Germline CDR1 DFQATT, CDR2 SNEGSKA (reference sequence). CDR3 amino acids: CSARDRGNNQPQHF. The CDR3 bases are TGCAGTGCCAGGGACAGGGGTAACAATCAGCCCCAGCATTTT.

This clonotype has only a few counts. This sequence joins TRBV9 and TRBJ1-2; D gene ambiguous. This CDR3 has 15 amino acids. V gave up 0 bases and J gave up 5 bases, with 14 bases separating them. Germline loops: CDR1 SGDLS, CDR2 YYNGEE. CDR3 DNA sequence: TGTGCCAGCAGCGTAGATGGAGAAGGAGGGTATGGCTACACCTTC. It yields the protein CASSVDGEGGYGYTF.

The V gene is TRBV6-1, the J gene TRBJ2-1; D gene uncertain. The length of the CDR3 is 14 residues. Germline CDR1 reads MNHNS; CDR2 reads SASEGT. Deletions cut 2 bases from V and 6 bases from J, with 11 bases between. This CDR3 is CASSETLWSNEQFF. The CDR3 bases are TGTGCCAGCAGTGAAACTCTTTGGAGCAATGAGCAGTTCTTC.

This chain connects TRBV27 to TRBJ1-4; 8 bases line up with TRBD1. The J segment lost 7 bases and the V segment lost 4 bases, leaving 5 bases of the junction unmatched. The CDR3 is 14 residues long. Germline assignment: CDR1 MNHEY and CDR2 SMNVEV (reference sequence). The chain's CDR3 is CASSSGQGIEKLFF. In nucleotides, the CDR3 is TGTGCCAGCAGTTCAGGACAGGGTATTGAAAAACTGTTTTTT.

This clonotype was observed at least ten times. This chain links TRBV27 with TRBJ2-1; D unresolved. Germline assignment: CDR1 MNHEY and CDR2 SMNVEV (reference sequence). The V end lost 0 bases, the J end lost 8 bases, and 8 bases lay between the germline ends. This CDR3 is 13 amino acids long. In DNA, the CDR3 is TGTGCCAGCAGTTTATCACTGTTCCATGAGCAGTTCTTC. This sequence encodes CASSLSLFHEQFF.

This clonotype was detected many times. The chain is built from TRBV4-2 and TRBJ2-3, with 7 nucleotides matching TRBD2. CDR3 size: 16 residues. Trimming took 0 bases from V and 4 from J; bases not matched to a gene: 7. CDR1 and CDR2 from the germline V gene are LGHNA and YNFKEQ. Here the CDR3 reads CASSQDRASGADTQYF. The DNA of the CDR3 is TGTGCCAGCAGCCAAGATAGGGCTAGCGGAGCAGATACGCAGTATTTT.

This clonotype was found a few times. The rearrangement uses TRBV4-1 and TRBJ2-1, with D perhaps matching TRBD1 or TRBD2 (5 bases each). Germline V gives CDR1 MGHRA, CDR2 YSYEKL. There are 16 residues in the CDR3. Between the trimmed V and J ends, which lost 3 bases and 0 bases, there was a span of 12 bases. This chain's CDR3 is CASSQVGGNSYNEQFF. The CDR3 nucleotides read TGCGCCAGCAGCCAGGTTGGGGGTAACTCCTACAATGAGCAGTTCTTC.

The J gene is TRBJ2-3, the V gene TRBV5-1; TRBD2 agrees at 14 bases. This CDR3 region has 18 residues. CDR1 is SGHRS and CDR2 is YFSETQ in the germline V gene. The V and J ends lost 0 bases and 5 bases, in that order; junction bases with no gene match: 8. The CDR3 DNA reads as TGCGCCAGCAGCTTGGCTCTAACCGGGACTAGCGGGAGAGATACGCAGTATTTT. Its protein is CASSLALTGTSGRDTQYF.

This clonotype was seen only a few times. The chain is built from TRBV13 and TRBJ2-1; weak D call: TRBD1 (7 bases). The V and J ends lost 4 bases and 5 bases respectively, with 15 bases between them. CDR3 length equals 15 residues. Germline assignment: CDR1 PRHDT and CDR2 FYEKMQ (reference sequence). DNA for the CDR3: TGTGCCAGCAGCTCTACAGGGGTAGCGGACAATGAGCAGTTCTTC. Translation gives CASSSTGVADNEQFF.